What follows describes a single TCR beta chain. Reanalyzing the 5' RACE reads, TCRdb keeps one entry per CDR3 protein, without DNA. This sample contains about 400,000 distinct CDR3 sequences. Germline CDR1 reads MGHDK; CDR2 reads SYGVNS. This CDR3 has 18 amino acids. The sample comes from a study of T cells expressing NK-cell markers. Study background: Sorted CD3+CD56+NKG2C+, CD3+CD56+NKG2C- and CD3+CD56-NKG2C+ T-cell subsets were beta-chain profiled.

The clonotype was recovered from a woman in her fifties or sixties in good health. The chain combines TRBV25-1 with TRBJ2-1; TCRdb indicates TRBD2, and absent DNA this call remains unverified. Sequencing was done on a sample of blood T cells: a sorted CD56 or NKG2C T cell subset, CD4+ or CD8+ T cells, or bulk PBMC T cells (not recorded which). The CDR3 protein is CASSEGPGTLAVYNEQFF.